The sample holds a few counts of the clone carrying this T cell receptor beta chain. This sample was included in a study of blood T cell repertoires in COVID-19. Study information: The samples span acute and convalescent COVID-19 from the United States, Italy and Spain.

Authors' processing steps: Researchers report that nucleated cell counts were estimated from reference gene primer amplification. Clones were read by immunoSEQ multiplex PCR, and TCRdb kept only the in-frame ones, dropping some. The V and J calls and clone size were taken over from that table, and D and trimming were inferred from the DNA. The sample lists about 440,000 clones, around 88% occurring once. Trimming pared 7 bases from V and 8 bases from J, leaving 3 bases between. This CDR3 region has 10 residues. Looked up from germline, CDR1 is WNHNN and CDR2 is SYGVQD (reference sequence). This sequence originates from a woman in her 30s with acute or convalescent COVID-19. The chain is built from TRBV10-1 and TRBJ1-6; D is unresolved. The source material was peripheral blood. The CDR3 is CASTHSPLHF. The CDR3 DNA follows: TGCGCCAGCACTCATTCACCCCTCCACTTT.